A selection of T cell receptor beta chains follows, all from one sample in a study of CXCR3-negative and CXCR3-positive naive CD8 T cells. TCRdb re-called the 5' RACE reads, yielding one record per CDR3 amino acid sequence without DNA. The sample totals around 90,000 distinct CDR3 sequences. The sequencing sample was made of naive CXCR3- CD8+ T cells from blood. The source is a human donor in good health. Some clones in this sample may be carry-over from other donors' samples. Both conserved end residues are part of each CDR3. The order of the fields is V gene, J gene, CDR3 protein.

TRBV20-1,TRBJ2-7,CSAPTGHLYEQYF
TRBV7-9,TRBJ1-4,CASSPRGDGEKLFF
TRBV7-6,TRBJ2-1,CASSLDFGGLGSYNEQFF
TRBV15,TRBJ1-3,CATSRDRGAGNTIYF
TRBV20-1,TRBJ2-3,CSAWLAETTDTQYF
TRBV29-1,TRBJ1-4,CSVAGTGSNEKLFF
TRBV29-1,TRBJ1-5,CSVDGRGTLKQPQHF
TRBV3-1,TRBJ2-3,CASSQDLAGGTDTQYF
TRBV29-1,TRBJ2-7,CSVDAGHSSYEQYF
TRBV2,TRBJ2-1,CASSEYLIAVSYNEQFF
TRBV2,TRBJ2-1,CASSAGVPYNEQFF
TRBV20-1,TRBJ2-2,CSARAGTGDTGELFF
TRBV20-1,TRBJ1-5,CSARDDDRQYSNQPQHF
TRBV7-9,TRBJ2-1,CASTESSAGPYNEQFF
TRBV27,TRBJ2-1,CASSQTSGGALEQFF
TRBV5-4,TRBJ1-1,CASRRSGEGAEAFF
TRBV6-2/TRBV6-3,TRBJ2-2,CASSTGSTNTGELFF
TRBV3-1,TRBJ2-1,CASSLRRASNEQFF
TRBV2,TRBJ2-3,CASSEGAGMADTQYF
TRBV29-1,TRBJ2-5,CSLRQGAGETQYF
TRBV7-8,TRBJ2-7,CVSSLWSEDSYEQYF
TRBV28,TRBJ2-7,CASKLGLAGDEQYF
TRBV9,TRBJ2-3,CASSVGGGADTQYF
TRBV6-5,TRBJ2-1,CASSYWTGLATEQFF
TRBV28,TRBJ2-7,CASSYQRPSYEQYF
TRBV5-6,TRBJ1-5,CASSLGVNSNQPQHF
TRBV5-5,TRBJ2-1,CASSSGVLGGNQYEQFF
TRBV2,TRBJ2-1,CASRRLLGYNEQFF
TRBV7-3,TRBJ2-3,CASSLTGGLTDTQYF
TRBV21-1,TRBJ1-5,CASSKEGTGPSDQPQHF
TRBV5-4,TRBJ1-1,CASSPRQGAFTEAFF
TRBV7-2,TRBJ2-7,CASSPGGLEQYF
TRBV5-5,TRBJ2-7,CASSLSHGSYEQYF
TRBV29-1,TRBJ1-1,CSVLSGQNTEAFF
TRBV3-1,TRBJ1-1,CASSPWSGTEAFF
TRBV7-9,TRBJ2-1,CASSLYQGGSYNEQFF
TRBV27,TRBJ2-7,CASTPRGQGRYEQYF
TRBV13,TRBJ2-1,CASSQTGEQFF
TRBV20-1,TRBJ1-1,CSARTGDTEAFF
TRBV29-1,TRBJ2-3,CSVPGLAGVKDTQYF
TRBV28,TRBJ2-5,CANIWPGYQETQYF
TRBV6-5,TRBJ2-2,CASSYSGQGRGELFF